One sample yielded the 2 T cell receptor beta chains listed below, sequenced in a study of regulatory T cells in long-lasting Graves disease. With iRepertoire HTBI primers and Arm-PCR of CDR3 regions, TCR beta libraries were built. TCRdb independently ran MiXCR on the multiplex PCR reads; one entry per CDR3 protein. The sample yields approximately 300,000 distinct CDR3 sequences, about a sixth seen once. Time point indicated: newly diagnosed GD, antithyroid drugs for less than 3 months. The authors made the TCR library using RNA they extracted from PBMCs. The source was peripheral blood mononuclear cells (PBMCs), collected at new diagnosis, from a patient treated with antithyroid drugs. The receptors stem from a female donor with Graves disease.

In its sample, this clonotype was seen many times. J is TRBJ2-7 and V is TRBV6-1, with 16 bases lining up with TRBD2. Germline trimming cut 3 bases from V and 6 bases from J; bases unmatched to any gene: 17. The CDR3 extends over 20 amino acids. Germline V lookup: CDR1 MNHNS, CDR2 SASEGT. The CDR3 sequence: CASSDPPGTSGRARIGEQYF. In nucleotides, the CDR3 is TGTGCCAGCAGTGATCCTCCCGGGACTAGCGGGAGGGCCCGAATTGGCGAGCAGTACTTC.

This clonotype was seen many times. The V gene is TRBV29-1, the J gene TRBJ1-4; unclear D gene. The CDR3 is 11 amino acids. Trimming removed 4 bases at V and 10 bases at J, with 10 bases between. CDR1 and CDR2 from the germline V gene are SQVTM and ANQGSEA. The DNA for the CDR3 is TGCAGCGTTGTTAGCGGTGGAAAACTGTTTTTT. This codes for CSVVSGGKLFF. Using reference TRBV29-1 and TRBJ1-4 for the parts outside the CDR3, the full variable domain is SAVISQKPSRDICQRGTSLTIQCQVDSQVTMMFWYRQQPGQSLTLIATANQGSEATYESGFVIDKFPISRPNLTFSTLTVSNMSPEDSSIYLCSVVSGGKLFFGSGTQLSVL.